This TCR beta chain was recorded in a study of blood T cell repertoires in COVID-19. The ends lost 0 bases at V and 4 bases at J; junction bases unmatched: 3. The CDR3 runs 15 residues. In germline, CDR1 is MGHRA, CDR2 YSYEKL. Method: immunoSEQ multiplex PCR; TCRdb's copy keeps in-frame clones and lacks some. Counted here are about 130,000 clones, 90% occurring once; the ten biggest clones make up roughly 5%. The chain couples TRBV4-1 to TRBJ1-5; 7 bases align to TRBD1. Material for sequencing was peripheral blood. The sequence was collected from a man in his sixties with COVID-19, enrolled during active disease. As DNA, the CDR3 is TGCGCCAGCAGCCAAGAGGGACAGTTAAATCAGCCCCAGCATTTT. Protein: CASSQEGQLNQPQHF.